Presented here are 32 T cell receptor beta chains from one specimen sequenced in a study. TCRdb re-derived calls from the 5' RACE reads in MiXCR, one entry per CDR3 protein. This table holds approximately 50,000 distinct CDR3 sequences, around 24% found once. The sorted Tregs were CD4+CD25+CD127-/low cells. The material sequenced was tumor-infiltrating Tregs sorted from the breast tumor. These receptors all stem from a female donor with breast cancer.

Turning to this clonotype: This sequence may be a read error, since a much larger clone differs from it by one base. The chain uses TRBV6-5 and TRBJ2-3; D is unclear. Germline V gives CDR1 MNHEY, CDR2 SVGAGI. This CDR3 comprises 14 residues. The chain's CDR3 is CASSWVAGTDTLYF. CDR3 nucleotides: TGTGCCAGCAGTTGGGTCGCCGGCACAGATACGCTGTATTTT.

This chain links TRBV5-4 with TRBJ1-1; maybe TRBD1 (6 bases). With 0 bases removed from V and 6 bases from J, the gap between germline ends came to 9 bases. The CDR3 loop spans 13 amino acids. The V gene's germline CDR1 is SGHNT and CDR2 YYREEE (reference sequence). The CDR3 reads CASSLAGVPEAFF. The CDR3 coding sequence is TGTGCCAGCAGCTTGGCAGGGGTCCCTGAAGCTTTCTTT.

In its sample, this clonotype was seen a few times. The CDR3 does not close with the conserved phenylalanine or tryptophan, likely indicating a read error. The gene calls are TRBV7-2 and TRBJ2-7; maybe TRBD1 (7 bases). Germline assignment: CDR1 SGHTA and CDR2 FQGNSA. The CDR3 length is 13 residues. Deletions cut 1 base from V and 7 bases from J, with 11 bases between. Here the CDR3 DNA reads TGTGCCAGCAGCTTAGACCCAGGGGGGGAGCAGTACTCC. As protein: CASSLDPGGEQYS.

This clonotype was observed a few times. The chain joins TRBV4-1 to TRBJ1-2; 7 bases line up with TRBD1. Trimming took 4 bases from V and 7 from J; bases not matched to a gene: 9. The CDR3 loop spans 14 amino acids. Germline values: CDR1 MGHRA, CDR2 YSYEKL. CDR3 protein: CASSPQTGIGGYTF. The DNA of the CDR3 is TGCGCCAGCAGCCCTCAGACAGGGATAGGTGGCTACACCTTC.

As regards this clonotype: This may be a read error, as it is one base from a much larger clone. The chain employs TRBV20-1 and TRBJ2-6, with D possibly matching TRBD1 (5 bases). CDR1 is DFQATT and CDR2 is SNEGSKA in the germline V gene (reference sequence). There are 14 residues in the CDR3. CDR3 in amino acids: CSASQGTGAKVLTF. DNA for the CDR3: TGCAGTGCTAGTCAGGGTACTGGGGCCAAAGTCCTGACTTTC.

There are a few counts of this clonotype. This chain joins TRBV4-3 and TRBJ2-5; 12 positions match TRBD1. J gave up 5 bases and V 1 base, and 5 bases lay outside the gene matches. This CDR3 contains 16 residues. CDR1 is LGHNA, CDR2 YSLEER, per germline. DNA of the CDR3: TGCGCCAGCAGCCAAGCCCCGGGACAGGGGGCGGAGACCCAGTACTTC. Protein product: CASSQAPGQGAETQYF.

This clonotype was seen a handful of times. This chain joins TRBV5-1 and TRBJ2-6; D not certain. Germline CDR1 is SGHRS and CDR2 is YFSETQ. The CDR3 runs to 16 residues. Trimming removed 4 bases at V and 0 bases at J, with 11 bases between. The CDR3 DNA is TGCGCCAGCAGCCCCGATTTCGGCTCTGGGGCCAACGTCCTGACTTTC. It is translated as CASSPDFGSGANVLTF.

This clonotype has a count of ten or more. This chain links TRBV10-2 with TRBJ2-1, with a weak D call TRBD1 (5 bases). The V end was cut by 8 bases, the J end by 12 bases, with 20 bases between. This CDR3 is 13 amino acids long. CDR1 is WSHSY, CDR2 SAAADI, per germline. The CDR3 bases are TGCGCCAGCTACTTGGAAGGGGCGGATAGGCAGTTCTTC. The encoded protein is CASYLEGADRQFF.

V gene TRBV15 combines with J gene TRBJ1-2; TRBD1 might be the D (6 bases). Germline CDR1 LNHNV, CDR2 YYDKDF (reference sequence). CDR3 length equals 12 residues. Trimming shortened V by 11 bases and J by 7 bases, and 17 bases separated the two germline ends. CDR3 sequence (DNA): TGTGCCGCTGGGACAAGGGAGTCTGGCTACACCTTC. Translating gives CAAGTRESGYTF.

This clonotype was observed a few times. The chain recombines TRBV7-2 with TRBJ2-5; 11 bases map to TRBD2. This CDR3 region has 14 residues. V gave up 5 bases and J gave up 5 bases; unmatched junction bases: 4. Germline V gene lookup returns CDR1 SGHTA and CDR2 FQGNSA. The CDR3 DNA is TGTGCCAGCAGCCCCCGACTAGCGGGGGAGACCCAGTACTTC. It specifies CASSPRLAGETQYF. The whole variable domain, filled in from reference TRBV7-2 and TRBJ2-5, reads GAGVSQSPSNKVTEKGKDVELRCDPISGHTALYWYRQSLGQGLEFLIYFQGNSAPDKSGLPSDRFSAERTGGSVSTLTIQRTQQEDSAVYLCASSPRLAGETQYFGPGTRLLVL.

This chain uses TRBV2 with TRBJ2-7, with 9 bases lining up with TRBD1. V trimming: 8 bases; J trimming: 5 bases; junction bases outside the gene matches: 4. Germline loops: CDR1 SNHLY, CDR2 FYNNEI. This CDR3 contains 12 residues. CDR3 amino acids: CASGTGINEQYF. CDR3 nucleotides: TGTGCCAGCGGGACAGGGATAAACGAGCAGTACTTC.

The gene calls are TRBV5-6 and TRBJ2-4; 7 bases are a match to TRBD1. The CDR3 consists of 13 residues. V shed 3 bases, J shed 5 bases, and the junction held 2 bases outside the gene matches. The germline V gene has CDR1 SGHDT and CDR2 YYEEEE. The CDR3 reads CASSWDSENIQYF. DNA of the CDR3: TGTGCCAGCAGCTGGGACAGCGAAAACATTCAGTACTTC.

This rearrangement joins TRBV4-1 to TRBJ1-5; D is ambiguous. The CDR3 runs to 13 residues. Germline CDR1 and CDR2: MGHRA and YSYEKL. The V end lost 0 bases, the J end lost 9 bases, and 9 bases lay between the germline ends. CDR3 residues: CASSQDALRPQHF. The CDR3 DNA is TGCGCCAGCAGCCAAGATGCCCTGCGGCCCCAGCATTTT.

This clonotype was recorded a few times. The chain has TRBV7-2 and TRBJ2-5; 10 positions match TRBD2. The J segment lost 7 bases and the V segment lost 3 bases, leaving 5 bases of the junction unmatched. This CDR3 region has 14 residues. Germline assignment: CDR1 SGHTA and CDR2 FQGNSA. CDR3 sequence (DNA): TGTGCCAGCAGCTTCCTAGCGGGAGAGGCGACCCAGTACTTC. Encoded protein: CASSFLAGEATQYF.

This clonotype came up many times. V is TRBV6-5 and J is TRBJ1-1; 7 nucleotides align to TRBD1. The V gene's germline CDR1 is MNHEY and CDR2 SVGAGI. V gave up 8 bases and J gave up 4 bases; unmatched junction bases: 4. CDR3 length equals 12 residues. The chain's CDR3 is CASHRGATEAFF. The CDR3 DNA follows: TGTGCCAGCCACAGGGGCGCCACTGAAGCTTTCTTT.

Worth noting for this clonotype: This sequence may be a read error, since a much larger clone differs from it by one base. This sequence joins TRBV5-1 and TRBJ1-1; D gene unclear. CDR3 length equals 14 residues. V lost 2 bases and J 6 bases, leaving 14 bases between the germline ends. Germline V gives CDR1 SGHRS, CDR2 YFSETQ. This CDR3 is CASSFDGRSAEAFF. The CDR3 nucleotides are TGCGCCAGCAGCTTTGACGGCCGTTCGGCTGAAGCTTTCTTT.

In its sample, this clonotype was seen many times. This chain links TRBV5-1 with TRBJ2-1; TRBD1 matches at 9 bases. The CDR3 runs to 15 residues. Germline-derived CDR1 and CDR2 are SGHRS and YFSETQ. V was clipped by 3 bases and J by 4 bases; unmatched bases: 5. For the CDR3, the DNA is TGCGCCAGCAGCTCGACAGGGGGATTGTACAATGAGCAGTTCTTC. Its protein product is CASSSTGGLYNEQFF.

Of note for this clonotype: Given a much more abundant clone one base away, this may be a read error. The chain has TRBV4-1 and TRBJ2-3, with D possibly being TRBD1 or TRBD2 (5 bases each). The CDR3 spans 14 residues. Germline V gene lookup returns CDR1 MGHRA and CDR2 YSYEKL. CDR3: CTSSLGDSTDTQYF. The CDR3 nucleotides are TGCACCAGCAGCCTCGGGGACAGCACAGATACGCAGTATTTT.

This clonotype appeared many times. The chain combines TRBV29-1 with TRBJ1-4, with TRBD1 identical over 8 bases. This CDR3 contains 14 residues. Germline lookup yields CDR1 SQVTM and CDR2 ANQGSEA. The trim removed 5 bases at V and 4 bases at J, leaving 6 bases unmatched. CDR3 sequence (DNA): TGCAGCGTTTCGCAGGGGGCGGTTAATGAAAAACTGTTTTTT. This encodes CSVSQGAVNEKLFF.

Ten or more counts support this clonotype. The rearrangement joins TRBV25-1 to TRBJ1-1; 7 bases are a match to TRBD1. The CDR3 runs 13 residues. Germline V gene data show CDR1 as MGHDK and CDR2 as SYGVNS. V lost 2 bases and J lost 4; bases outside the gene matches: 1. This CDR3 reads CASSEQGGTEAFF. Here the CDR3 DNA reads TGTGCCAGCAGTGAACAGGGGGGCACTGAAGCTTTCTTT.

This rearrangement joins TRBV6-1 to TRBJ2-3; 7 positions agree with TRBD2. The ends lost 7 bases at V and 5 bases at J; junction bases unmatched: 9. This CDR3 region has 14 residues. Germline-derived CDR1 and CDR2 are MNHNS and SASEGT. CDR3 in DNA: TGTGCCAGCACCGAGCGGGGCCCGGGAGATACGCAGTATTTT. The encoded protein is CASTERGPGDTQYF.

This clonotype came up a few times. The chain uses TRBV28 and TRBJ2-5; 10 bases are a match to TRBD2. Germline V CDR1 and CDR2: MDHEN, SYDVKM. This CDR3 comprises 16 residues. The V and J ends lost 4 bases and 5 bases, in that order; junction bases with no gene match: 10. Written as DNA, the CDR3 is TGTGCCAGCAGTTCCCGGCTAGCGGGAGAGGTCGAGACCCAGTACTTC. It yields the protein CASSSRLAGEVETQYF.

The chain has TRBV15 and TRBJ1-4; D ambiguous. CDR1 is LNHNV, CDR2 YYDKDF, per germline (reference sequence). Trimming cost V 5 bases and J 0 bases, with 10 bases left between them. This CDR3 has 15 amino acids. This CDR3 is CATSQTRSTNEKLFF. The CDR3 DNA reads as TGTGCCACCAGCCAAACCCGTTCAACTAATGAAAAACTGTTTTTT.

This clonotype was detected many times. The CDR3 nucleotides read TGTGCCAGCAGCGGAGGCAAAAAAAGGCATGGCTACACCTTC. Its protein is CASSGGKKRHGYTF. The chain employs TRBV9 and TRBJ1-2; D is undetermined. The V gene's germline CDR1 is SGDLS and CDR2 YYNGEE. Trimming took 3 bases from V and 6 from J, leaving 15 bases between them. The CDR3 contains 14 residues.

The chain recombines TRBV12-3 or TRBV12-4 with TRBJ2-5; unclear D gene. Trimming stripped 6 bases from V and 4 bases from J, with 18 bases between. CDR3 size: 15 residues. Here the CDR3 reads CASSLMGPKGETQYF. CDR3 DNA: TGTGCCAGCAGCCTAATGGGCCCGAAAGGAGAGACCCAGTACTTC.

In its sample, this clonotype ranks as medium-sized. The V call is TRBV5-1, the J call TRBJ2-1; possible D gene TRBD1, 5 bases. Trimming left V 4 bases short and J 0 bases short, with 11 bases between. Germline assignment: CDR1 SGHRS and CDR2 YFSETQ. The CDR3 sequence is 15 residues long. This CDR3 reads CASSTDTSSYNEQFF. The DNA of the CDR3 is TGCGCCAGCAGCACGGACACGAGCTCCTACAATGAGCAGTTCTTC.

This clonotype is classed as medium-sized (0.01 to 0.1%). The chain carries TRBV5-1 and TRBJ2-5, with 7 nucleotides matching TRBD1. J gave up 2 bases and V 3 bases, and 7 bases lay outside the gene matches. CDR3 size: 15 residues. Germline V CDR1 and CDR2: SGHRS, YFSETQ. The CDR3 is CASSSGTANQETQYF. DNA for the CDR3: TGCGCCAGCAGCTCCGGGACAGCAAATCAAGAGACCCAGTACTTC.

V is TRBV4-3 and J is TRBJ2-5, with D perhaps matching TRBD2 (5 bases). V lost 1 base and J lost 2, with 14 bases in between. Per the germline V gene, CDR1 is LGHNA and CDR2 is YSLEER. The CDR3 loop spans 16 amino acids. The CDR3 DNA reads TGCGCCAGCAGCCAAGGATGGGGAGAAATACAAGAGACCCAGTACTTC. Residues: CASSQGWGEIQETQYF.

This clonotype was observed a handful of times. This chain joins TRBV7-2 and TRBJ2-3; D ambiguous. Germline loops: CDR1 SGHTA, CDR2 FQGNSA. The CDR3 runs 15 residues. V was clipped by 4 bases and J by 0 bases, with 11 bases between them. The CDR3 region has the DNA TGTGCCAGCAGCTCTCGACTGCGAAGCACAGATACGCAGTATTTT. Translating it yields CASSSRLRSTDTQYF. Filled out from reference TRBV7-2 and TRBJ2-3, the complete variable domain reads GAGVSQSPSNKVTEKGKDVELRCDPISGHTALYWYRQSLGQGLEFLIYFQGNSAPDKSGLPSDRFSAERTGGSVSTLTIQRTQQEDSAVYLCASSSRLRSTDTQYFGPGTRLTVL.

This clonotype was detected a few times. The chain joins TRBV28 to TRBJ2-5, with TRBD1 matching over 7 bases. The V and J ends lost 6 bases and 5 bases, in that order; junction bases with no gene match: 9. The CDR3 has 14 amino acids. Germline V gene lookup returns CDR1 MDHEN and CDR2 SYDVKM. This CDR3 is CASSIRGFGETQYF. CDR3 bases: TGTGCCAGCAGCATCAGGGGGTTTGGGGAGACCCAGTACTTC. Looking up the rest from reference TRBV28 and TRBJ2-5 gives the full variable domain: DVKVTQSSRYLVKRTGEKVFLECVQDMDHENMFWYRQDPGLGLRLIYFSYDVKMKEKGDIPEGYSVSREKKERFSLILESASTNQTSMYLCASSIRGFGETQYFGPGTRLLVL.

The chain employs TRBV20-1 and TRBJ2-5; D may be TRBD2 (6 bases). This CDR3 region has 14 residues. Trimming left V 6 bases short and J 5 bases short, with 19 bases between. The germline V gene has CDR1 DFQATT and CDR2 SNEGSKA (reference sequence). CDR3 nucleotides: TGCAGTGCCGCCGGAGGAGGGAGGTCGGAGACCCAGTACTTC. Encoded protein: CSAAGGGRSETQYF.

This clonotype came up a few times. The V gene is TRBV7-9, the J gene TRBJ2-3; 12 positions agree with TRBD2. Germline V gene lookup returns CDR1 SEHNR and CDR2 FQNEAQ (reference sequence). V trimming: 6 bases; J trimming: 6 bases; junction bases outside the gene matches: 7. The CDR3 extends over 15 amino acids. The DNA of the CDR3 is TGTGCCAGCAGAGGCGGACTAGCGGGAATGGATACGCAGTATTTT. Translating it yields CASRGGLAGMDTQYF.